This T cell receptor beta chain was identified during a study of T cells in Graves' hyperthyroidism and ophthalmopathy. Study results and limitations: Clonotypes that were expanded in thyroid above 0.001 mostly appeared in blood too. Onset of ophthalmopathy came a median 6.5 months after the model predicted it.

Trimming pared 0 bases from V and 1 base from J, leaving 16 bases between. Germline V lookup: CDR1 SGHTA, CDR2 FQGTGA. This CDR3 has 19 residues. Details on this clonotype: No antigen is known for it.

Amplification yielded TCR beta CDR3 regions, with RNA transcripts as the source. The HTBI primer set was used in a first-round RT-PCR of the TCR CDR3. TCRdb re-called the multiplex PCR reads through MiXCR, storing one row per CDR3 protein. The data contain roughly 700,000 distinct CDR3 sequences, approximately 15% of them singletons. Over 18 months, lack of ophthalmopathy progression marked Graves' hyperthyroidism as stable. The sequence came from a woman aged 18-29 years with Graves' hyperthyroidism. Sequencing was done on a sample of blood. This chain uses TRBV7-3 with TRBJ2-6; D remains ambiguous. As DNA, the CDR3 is TGTGCCAGCAGCTTAACCCTCTACGCGACTTGTTCTGGGGCCAACGTCCTGACTTTC. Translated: CASSLTLYATCSGANVLTF.